This is a list of T cell receptor beta chains from one sample in a study of neurological immune-mediated disorders. One entry per CDR3 protein, called by TCRdb with MiXCR from the 5' RACE reads. The table has 78,000 or so distinct CDR3 sequences, approximately 5% seen once. Sequenced material: PBMCs. The receptors originated from a woman in her twenties or thirties with multiple sclerosis. CDR3s include the opening cysteine and the closing phenylalanine or tryptophan. A D gene is named only where the DNA matches it firmly. A row's size may be missing; if present it is once, few, many or a size class.

D,J,V,size,CDR3,DNA
NA,TRBJ2-5,TRBV3-1,few,CASSQAPETQYF,TGTGCCAGCAGCCAAGCCCCTGAGACCCAGTACTTC
TRBD1,TRBJ1-1,TRBV7-2,many,CASSSRQGYTEAFF,TGTGCCAGCAGCTCCAGACAGGGTTACACTGAAGCTTTCTTT
TRBD2,TRBJ2-1,TRBV20-1,few,CSANLAGDVNEQFF,TGCAGTGCTAATCTAGCGGGAGATGTCAATGAGCAGTTCTTC
NA,TRBJ2-3,TRBV10-3,many,CAISDMQGLSDTQYF,TGTGCCATCAGTGATATGCAGGGATTGTCAGATACGCAGTATTTT
NA,TRBJ2-7,TRBV12-3/TRBV12-4,NA,CASSFDGYEQYF,TGTGCCAGCAGTTTCGACGGTTACGAGCAGTACTTC
TRBD2,TRBJ2-1,TRBV5-1,many,CASSLAGGSGGSSYNEQFF,TGCGCCAGCAGCTTGGCCGGCGGTAGCGGGGGTAGCTCCTACAATGAGCAGTTCTTC
NA,TRBJ1-6,TRBV20-1,medium-sized,CSASGDRRSSYNSPLHF,TGCAGTGCTAGTGGCGACCGAAGGAGCTCCTATAATTCACCCCTCCACTTT
TRBD2,TRBJ2-1,TRBV28,many,CASSPPSGIVNEQFF,TGTGCCAGCAGTCCCCCTAGCGGGATTGTTAATGAGCAGTTCTTC
TRBD1,TRBJ2-7,TRBV5-1,many,CASSIGRTGGYEQYF,TGCGCCAGCAGTATAGGAAGGACAGGGGGCTACGAGCAGTACTTC
TRBD2,TRBJ2-1,TRBV30,many,CAWSIRGAGLAGVLGSYNEQFF,TGTGCCTGGAGTATTCGAGGTGCGGGACTAGCGGGAGTCCTCGGCTCCTACAATGAGCAGTTCTTC
TRBD1,TRBJ1-2,TRBV12-3/TRBV12-4,many,CASSSARTGGGYTF,TGTGCCAGCAGTTCCGCGCGAACAGGGGGCGGCTACACCTTC
NA,TRBJ2-3,TRBV20-1,many,CSALTRRTDTQYF,TGCAGTGCTCTGACTAGGCGCACAGATACGCAGTATTTT
TRBD1,TRBJ2-1,TRBV5-1,many,CASSSGTGVYNEQFF,TGCGCCAGCAGCTCCGGGACAGGGGTCTACAATGAGCAGTTCTTC
NA,TRBJ2-1,TRBV7-9,many,CASRLLVPHEQFF,TGTGCCAGCAGGTTACTAGTACCCCATGAGCAGTTCTTC
NA,TRBJ2-1,TRBV7-8,many,CASSLSRGYNEQFF,TGTGCCAGCAGTCTATCACGGGGCTACAATGAGCAGTTCTTC
TRBD1,TRBJ1-4,TRBV6-1,many,CASSARGANEKLFF,TGTGCCAGCAGTGCCAGGGGGGCTAATGAAAAACTGTTTTTT
NA,TRBJ2-3,TRBV5-1,many,CASSLEGASGTDTQYF,TGCGCCAGCAGCTTGGAGGGTGCGTCGGGCACAGATACGCAGTATTTT
NA,TRBJ2-3,TRBV5-1,many,CASSLWASRDTQYF,TGCGCCAGCAGCTTGTGGGCTAGCAGAGATACGCAGTATTTT
NA,TRBJ2-3,TRBV5-1,many,CASSLQDTDTQYF,TGCGCCAGCAGCTTACAGGACACAGATACGCAGTATTTT
TRBD1,TRBJ2-2,TRBV9,many,CASSVENRGHTGELFF,TGTGCCAGCAGCGTAGAGAACAGGGGGCATACCGGGGAGCTGTTTTTT
NA,TRBJ1-4,TRBV2,many,CASRLQGREKLFF,TGTGCCAGCCGGTTACAGGGACGTGAAAAACTGTTTTTT
TRBD1,TRBJ1-2,TRBV6-1,many,CASKRTGGADYGYTF,TGTGCCAGCAAGAGGACAGGGGGCGCGGACTATGGCTACACCTTC
NA,TRBJ2-2,TRBV20-1,few,CSASTGIGTGELFF,TGCAGTGCCTCGACGGGTATTGGGACCGGGGAGCTGTTTTTT
TRBD2,TRBJ2-3,TRBV5-1,many,CASSLMSTSHGVVDTQYF,TGCGCCAGCAGCTTGATGTCGACTAGCCACGGGGTGGTAGATACGCAGTATTTT
NA,TRBJ1-2,TRBV20-1,many,CSARGRTFYGYTF,TGCAGTGCGAGGGGACGGACGTTCTATGGCTACACCTTC
TRBD2,TRBJ2-3,TRBV11-2,many,CASRTSGGDTQYF,TGTGCCAGTCGGACTAGCGGGGGGGATACGCAGTATTTT
NA,TRBJ2-3,TRBV5-1,many,CASSLTWGYSDTQYF,TGCGCCAGCAGCTTGACGTGGGGATACTCAGATACGCAGTATTTT
TRBD2,TRBJ2-1,TRBV20-1,NA,CSANLAGGPNEQFF,TGCAGTGCTAACTTAGCGGGAGGTCCCAATGAGCAGTTCTTC
NA,TRBJ1-2,TRBV20-1,few,CSARGDGRYYGYTF,TGCAGTGCCAGAGGGGACGGAAGATACTATGGCTACACCTTC
TRBD2,TRBJ2-1,TRBV18,many,CASSRLAGAYNEQFF,TGTGCCAGCTCACGACTAGCGGGAGCCTACAATGAGCAGTTCTTC
TRBD1,TRBJ1-1,TRBV5-1,many,CASSSIPGTGGRNTEAFF,TGCGCCAGCAGCTCCATTCCCGGGACAGGGGGAAGAAACACTGAAGCTTTCTTT
TRBD2,TRBJ2-5,TRBV5-1,many,CASTKGSGGRQETQYF,TGCGCCAGCACCAAGGGTAGCGGGGGGCGTCAAGAGACCCAGTACTTC
TRBD1,TRBJ2-2,TRBV6-5,few,CASSFVRTGNTGELFF,TGTGCCAGCAGCTTCGTTAGGACAGGCAACACCGGGGAGCTGTTTTTT
NA,TRBJ2-1,TRBV18,many,CASSPFGLGENEQFF,TGTGCCAGCTCACCATTCGGGCTGGGGGAGAATGAGCAGTTCTTC